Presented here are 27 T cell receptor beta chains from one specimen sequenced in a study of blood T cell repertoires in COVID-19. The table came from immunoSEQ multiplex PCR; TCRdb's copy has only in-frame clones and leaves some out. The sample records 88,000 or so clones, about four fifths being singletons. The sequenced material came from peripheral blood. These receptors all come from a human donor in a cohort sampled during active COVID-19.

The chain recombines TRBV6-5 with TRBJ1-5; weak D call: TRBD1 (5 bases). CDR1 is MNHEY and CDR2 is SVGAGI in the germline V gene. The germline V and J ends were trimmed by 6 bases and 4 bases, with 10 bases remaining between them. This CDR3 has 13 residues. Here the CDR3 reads CASSPPGNQPQHF. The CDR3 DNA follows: TGTGCCAGCAGCCCACCAGGGAATCAGCCCCAGCATTTT.

The CDR3 nucleotides read TGTGCCAGCAGTTCCCCCGGCAGGGGGAGGTATGGCTACACCTTC. This encodes CASSSPGRGRYGYTF. The V and J genes are TRBV28 and TRBJ1-2; 7 bases are a match to TRBD1. CDR3 length: 15 residues. Losses at the gene ends were 4 bases for V and 5 bases for J; bases not matched to a gene: 10. Germline assignment: CDR1 MDHEN and CDR2 SYDVKM.

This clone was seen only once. The CDR3: CASSYSGTSVGAQYF. Written as DNA, the CDR3 is TGTGCCAGCAGTTACTCGGGGACTAGCGTAGGGGCCCAGTACTTC. V is TRBV6-6 and J is TRBJ2-5; 10 bases line up with TRBD2. The germline CDR1 and CDR2 sequences are MNHNY and SVGAGI (reference sequence). This CDR3 spans 15 amino acids. With 0 bases clipped from V and 9 bases from J, the junction kept 7 bases outside the gene matches.

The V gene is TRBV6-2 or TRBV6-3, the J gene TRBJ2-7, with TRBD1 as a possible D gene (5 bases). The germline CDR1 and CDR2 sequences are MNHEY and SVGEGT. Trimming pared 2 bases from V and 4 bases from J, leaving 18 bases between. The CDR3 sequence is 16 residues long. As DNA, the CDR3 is TGTGCCAGCAGTTACGACCGCGGCGGTCACAGGTACGAGCAGTACTTC. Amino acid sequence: CASSYDRGGHRYEQYF.

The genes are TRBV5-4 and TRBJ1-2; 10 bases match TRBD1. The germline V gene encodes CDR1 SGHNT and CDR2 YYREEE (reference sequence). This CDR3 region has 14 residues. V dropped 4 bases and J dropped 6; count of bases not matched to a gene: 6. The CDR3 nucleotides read TGTGCCAGCAGCCAAAAGACAGGGGGCGATGGCTACACCTTC. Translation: CASSQKTGGDGYTF.

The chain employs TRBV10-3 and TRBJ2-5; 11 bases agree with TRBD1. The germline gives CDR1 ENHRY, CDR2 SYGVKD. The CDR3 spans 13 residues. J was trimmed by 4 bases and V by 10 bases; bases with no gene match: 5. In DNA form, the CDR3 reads TGTGCCACTTCGGACAGGGGGCGAGAGACCCAGTACTTC. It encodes CATSDRGRETQYF.

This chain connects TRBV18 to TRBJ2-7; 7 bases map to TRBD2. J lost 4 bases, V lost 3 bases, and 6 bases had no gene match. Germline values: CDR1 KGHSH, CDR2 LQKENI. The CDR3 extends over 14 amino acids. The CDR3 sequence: CASSPGRVGYEQYF. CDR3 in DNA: TGTGCCAGCTCACCTGGGAGGGTCGGGTACGAGCAGTACTTC. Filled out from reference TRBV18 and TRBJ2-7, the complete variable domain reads NAGVMQNPRHLVRRRGQEARLRCSPMKGHSHVYWYRQLPEEGLKFMVYLQKENIIDESGMPKERFSAEFPKEGPSILRIQQVVRGDSAAYFCASSPGRVGYEQYFGPGTRLTVT.

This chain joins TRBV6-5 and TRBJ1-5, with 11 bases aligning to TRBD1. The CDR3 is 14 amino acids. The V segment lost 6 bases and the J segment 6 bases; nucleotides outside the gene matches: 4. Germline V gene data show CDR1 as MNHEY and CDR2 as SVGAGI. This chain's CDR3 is CASRAGTGGQPQHF. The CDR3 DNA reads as TGTGCCAGCAGGGCGGGGACAGGGGGTCAGCCCCAGCATTTT.

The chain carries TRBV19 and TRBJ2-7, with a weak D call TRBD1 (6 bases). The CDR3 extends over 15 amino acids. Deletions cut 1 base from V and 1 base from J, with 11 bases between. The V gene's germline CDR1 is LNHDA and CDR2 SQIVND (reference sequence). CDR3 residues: CASSIGTVESYEQYF. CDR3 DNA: TGTGCCAGTAGTATAGGGACAGTCGAATCCTACGAGCAGTACTTC.

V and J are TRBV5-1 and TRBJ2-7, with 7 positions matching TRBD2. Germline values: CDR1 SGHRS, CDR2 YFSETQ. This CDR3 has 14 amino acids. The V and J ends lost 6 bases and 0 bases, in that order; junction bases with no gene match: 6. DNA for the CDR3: TGCGCCAGCACCTCCGTAGCGGGCTCCTACGAGCAGTACTTC. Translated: CASTSVAGSYEQYF.

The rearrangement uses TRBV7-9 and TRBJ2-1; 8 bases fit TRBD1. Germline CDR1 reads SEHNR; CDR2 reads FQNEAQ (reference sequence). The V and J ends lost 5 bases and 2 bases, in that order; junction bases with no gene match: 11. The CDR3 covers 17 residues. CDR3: CASSRYGTGPTYNEQFF. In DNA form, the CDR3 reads TGTGCCAGCAGCAGATACGGGACAGGCCCTACCTACAATGAGCAGTTCTTC. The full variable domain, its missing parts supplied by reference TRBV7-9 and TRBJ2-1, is DTGVSQNPRHKITKRGQNVTFRCDPISEHNRLYWYRQTLGQGPEFLTYFQNEAQLEKSRLLSDRFSAERPKGSFSTLEIQRTEQGDSAMYLCASSRYGTGPTYNEQFFGPGTRLTVL.

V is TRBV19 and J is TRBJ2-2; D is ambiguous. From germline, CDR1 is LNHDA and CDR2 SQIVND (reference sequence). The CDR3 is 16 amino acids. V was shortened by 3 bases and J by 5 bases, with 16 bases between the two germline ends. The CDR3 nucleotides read TGTGCCAGTAGTATCTGGCGGCAGCCTCTAACCGGGGAGCTGTTTTTT. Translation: CASSIWRQPLTGELFF.

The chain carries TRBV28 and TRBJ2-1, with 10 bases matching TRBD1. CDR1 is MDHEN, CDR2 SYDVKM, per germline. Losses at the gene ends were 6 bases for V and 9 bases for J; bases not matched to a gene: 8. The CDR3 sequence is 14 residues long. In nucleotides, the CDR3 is TGTGCCAGCAGGCAGACAGGGGGCACGTCTGAGCAGTTCTTC. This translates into CASRQTGGTSEQFF.

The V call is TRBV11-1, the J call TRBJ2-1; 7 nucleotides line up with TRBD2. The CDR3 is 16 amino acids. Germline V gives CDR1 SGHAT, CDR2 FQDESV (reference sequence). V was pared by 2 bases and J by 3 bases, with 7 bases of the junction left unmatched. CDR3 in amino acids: CASSLMGGISYNEQFF. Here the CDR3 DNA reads TGTGCCAGCAGCTTAATGGGAGGGATCAGCTACAATGAGCAGTTCTTC.

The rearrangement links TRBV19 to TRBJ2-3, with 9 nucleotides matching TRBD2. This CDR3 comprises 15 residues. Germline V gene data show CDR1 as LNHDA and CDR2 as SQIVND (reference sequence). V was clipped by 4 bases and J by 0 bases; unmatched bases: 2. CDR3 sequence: CASSRTSESTDTQYF. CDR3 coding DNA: TGTGCCAGTAGTAGGACTAGCGAAAGCACAGATACGCAGTATTTT.

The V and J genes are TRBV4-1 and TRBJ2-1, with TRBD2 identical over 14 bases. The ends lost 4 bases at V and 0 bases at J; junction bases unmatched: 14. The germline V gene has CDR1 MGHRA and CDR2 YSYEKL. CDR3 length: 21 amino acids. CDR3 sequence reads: CASSPKGPGTSGRLSYNEQFF. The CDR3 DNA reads TGCGCCAGCAGCCCCAAAGGCCCCGGGACTAGCGGGAGACTCTCCTACAATGAGCAGTTCTTC.

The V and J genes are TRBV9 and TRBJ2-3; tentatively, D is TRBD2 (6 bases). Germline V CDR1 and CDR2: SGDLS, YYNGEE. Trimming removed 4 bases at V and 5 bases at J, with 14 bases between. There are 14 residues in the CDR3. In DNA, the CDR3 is TGTGCCAGCAGCAGTCTGACTAGTGGAGATACGCAGTATTTT. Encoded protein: CASSSLTSGDTQYF.

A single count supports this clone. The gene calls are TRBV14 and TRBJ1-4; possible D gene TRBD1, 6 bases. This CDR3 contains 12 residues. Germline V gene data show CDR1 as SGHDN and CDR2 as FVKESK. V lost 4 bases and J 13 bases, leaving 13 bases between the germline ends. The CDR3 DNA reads TGTGCCAGCAGCCCTGGGGGCCACCGACTGTTTTTT. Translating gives CASSPGGHRLFF. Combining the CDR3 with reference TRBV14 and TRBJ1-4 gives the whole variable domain EAGVTQFPSHSVIEKGQTVTLRCDPISGHDNLYWYRRVMGKEIKFLLHFVKESKQDESGMPNNRFLAERTGGTYSTLKVQPAELEDSGVYFCASSPGGHRLFFGSGTQLSVL.

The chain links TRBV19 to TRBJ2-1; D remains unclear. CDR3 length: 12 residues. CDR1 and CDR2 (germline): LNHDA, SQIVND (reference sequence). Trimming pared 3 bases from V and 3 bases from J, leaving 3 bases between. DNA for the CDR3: TGTGCCAGTAGTATCAGCTACAATGAGCAGTTCTTC. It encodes CASSISYNEQFF. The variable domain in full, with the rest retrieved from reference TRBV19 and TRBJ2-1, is DGGITQSPKYLFRKEGQNVTLSCEQNLNHDAMYWYRQDPGQGLRLIYYSQIVNDFQKGDIAEGYSVSREKKESFPLTVTSAQKNPTAFYLCASSISYNEQFFGPGTRLTVL.

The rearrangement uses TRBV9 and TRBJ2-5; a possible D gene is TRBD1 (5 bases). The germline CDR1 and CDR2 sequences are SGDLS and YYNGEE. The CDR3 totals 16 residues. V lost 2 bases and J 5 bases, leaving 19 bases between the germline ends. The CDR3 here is CASSVQVGLPGETQYF. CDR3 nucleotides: TGTGCCAGCAGCGTCCAGGTGGGGCTCCCTGGTGAGACCCAGTACTTC.

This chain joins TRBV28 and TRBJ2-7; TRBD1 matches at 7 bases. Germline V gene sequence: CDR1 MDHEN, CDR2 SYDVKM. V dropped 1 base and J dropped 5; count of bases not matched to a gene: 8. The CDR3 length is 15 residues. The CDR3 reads CASSLFDRERNEQYF. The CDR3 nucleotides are TGTGCCAGCAGTTTATTCGACAGGGAAAGGAACGAGCAGTACTTC.

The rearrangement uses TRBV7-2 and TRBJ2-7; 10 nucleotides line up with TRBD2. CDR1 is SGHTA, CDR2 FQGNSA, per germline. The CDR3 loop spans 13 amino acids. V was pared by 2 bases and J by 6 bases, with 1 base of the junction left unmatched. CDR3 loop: CASSLPSGSEQYF. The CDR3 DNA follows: TGTGCCAGCAGCTTACCTAGCGGGAGCGAGCAGTACTTC.

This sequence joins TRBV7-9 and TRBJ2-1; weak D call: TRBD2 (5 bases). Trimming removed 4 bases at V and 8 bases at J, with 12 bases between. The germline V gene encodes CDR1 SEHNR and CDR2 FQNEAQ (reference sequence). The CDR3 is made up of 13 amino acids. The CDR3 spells CASSWGSEDEQFF. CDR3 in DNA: TGTGCCAGCAGCTGGGGTAGCGAGGATGAGCAGTTCTTC.

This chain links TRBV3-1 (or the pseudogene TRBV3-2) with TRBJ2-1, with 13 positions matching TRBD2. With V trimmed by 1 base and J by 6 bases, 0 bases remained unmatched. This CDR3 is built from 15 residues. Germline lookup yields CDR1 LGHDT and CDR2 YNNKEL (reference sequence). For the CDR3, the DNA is TGTGCCAGCAGCCAAGGGACTAGCGGGAGCAATGAGCAGTTCTTC. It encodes CASSQGTSGSNEQFF.

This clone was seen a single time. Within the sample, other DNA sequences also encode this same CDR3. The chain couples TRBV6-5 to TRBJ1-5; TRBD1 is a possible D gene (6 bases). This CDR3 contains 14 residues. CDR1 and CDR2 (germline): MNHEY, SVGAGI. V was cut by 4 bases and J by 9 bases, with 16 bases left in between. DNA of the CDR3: TGTGCCAGCAGTTCGACAGGCGGCCGGGGGCCCCAGCATTTT. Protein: CASSSTGGRGPQHF.

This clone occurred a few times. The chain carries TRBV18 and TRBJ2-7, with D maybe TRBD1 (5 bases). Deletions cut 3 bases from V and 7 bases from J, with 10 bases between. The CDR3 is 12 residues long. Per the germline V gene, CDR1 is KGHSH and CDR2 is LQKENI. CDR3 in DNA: TGTGCCAGCTCACCCACAAACAGGGAGCAGTACTTC. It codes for CASSPTNREQYF.

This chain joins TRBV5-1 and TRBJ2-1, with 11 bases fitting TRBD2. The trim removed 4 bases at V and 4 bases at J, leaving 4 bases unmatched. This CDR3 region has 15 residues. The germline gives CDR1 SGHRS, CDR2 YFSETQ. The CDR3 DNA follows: TGCGCCAGCAGCGTTCTAGCGGGGGGATACAATGAGCAGTTCTTC. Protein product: CASSVLAGGYNEQFF.